The 24 T cell receptor beta chains below come from one sample, sequenced in a study of T cells after yellow fever vaccination. TCRdb reanalysed the 5' RACE reads using MiXCR and keeps one entry per CDR3 protein. The table lists around 250,000 distinct CDR3 sequences, about 7.1% of them singletons. This specimen consisted of CD4+ T cells sorted from PBMCs, obtained 15 days after the yellow fever booster vaccination. The receptors were sampled from a man between 25 and 39 years old who received the YFV17D yellow fever vaccine.

This clonotype was counted only a few times. The CDR3 loop reads CASSTGRVSQETQYF. CDR3 nucleotides: TGCGCCAGCAGCACGGGGAGGGTTAGTCAAGAGACCCAGTACTTC. This chain joins TRBV5-1 and TRBJ2-5, with 7 positions matching TRBD2. Germline V gene lookup returns CDR1 SGHRS and CDR2 YFSETQ. CDR3 length: 15 residues. V lost 4 bases to trimming and J lost 2 bases; unmatched junction nucleotides: 8.

This clonotype was detected many times. The DNA for the CDR3 is TGTGCCAGCAGTTTAATGGATGAGCAGTTCTTC. Its translation: CASSLMDEQFF. The genes are TRBV12-3 or TRBV12-4 and TRBJ2-1; no firm D call. Trimming stripped 2 bases from V and 8 bases from J, with 4 bases between. The CDR3 covers 11 residues.

The rearrangement joins TRBV7-9 to TRBJ2-6, with D hard to call. Trimming took off 1 base at V and 5 bases at J, with 9 bases between the two ends. The CDR3 is made up of 15 amino acids. Germline CDR1 and CDR2: SEHNR and FQNEAQ (reference sequence). The CDR3 nucleotides are TGTGCCAGCAGCTTAGTAATCGGCTGGGCCAACGTCCTGACTTTC. Amino acid sequence: CASSLVIGWANVLTF.

This clonotype was observed at least ten times. The chain employs TRBV14 and TRBJ2-1; 12 positions match TRBD2. This CDR3 spans 17 amino acids. The junction had 7 bases not matched to a gene; V was cut back by 2 bases and J by 5 bases. Germline-derived CDR1 and CDR2 are SGHDN and FVKESK. The CDR3 loop is CASSQITSGRFDNEQFF. In DNA form, the CDR3 reads TGTGCCAGCAGCCAAATAACTAGCGGGAGGTTCGACAATGAGCAGTTCTTC.

This clonotype was observed a few times. Here the CDR3 DNA reads TGTGCCAGTAGCGCGGGAGGAAGCTCCTACGAGCAGTACTTC. This gives the protein CASSAGGSSYEQYF. This sequence joins TRBV19 and TRBJ2-7; the match to TRBD2 covers 8 bases. The germline V gene has CDR1 LNHDA and CDR2 SQIVND (reference sequence). The CDR3 loop spans 14 amino acids. Trimming cost V 6 bases and J 0 bases; bases outside gene matches: 4.

The chain combines TRBV6-2 or TRBV6-3 with TRBJ1-2, with D perhaps matching TRBD1 (6 bases). Trimming removed 2 bases from V and 14 bases from J, with 12 bases in between. CDR1 is MNHEY and CDR2 is SVGEGT in the germline V gene. There are 11 residues in the CDR3. CDR3 coding DNA: TGTGCCAGCAGTTACAACCGGGACACAACCTTC. It codes for CASSYNRDTTF.

This clonotype was found many times. The V call is TRBV7-8, the J call TRBJ1-1; 7 bases match TRBD1. Germline V lookup: CDR1 SGHVS, CDR2 FQNEAQ. CDR3 size: 14 residues. Trimming cost V 3 bases and J 3 bases; bases outside gene matches: 4. The chain's CDR3 is CASSFQGGYTEAFF. In DNA form, the CDR3 reads TGTGCCAGCAGCTTTCAGGGGGGGTACACTGAAGCTTTCTTT. Together with reference TRBV7-8 and TRBJ1-1, the CDR3 gives the full variable domain: GAGVSQSPRYKVAKRGQDVALRCDPISGHVSLFWYQQALGQGPEFLTYFQNEAQLDKSGLPSDRFFAERPEGSVSTLKIQRTQQEDSAVYLCASSFQGGYTEAFFGQGTRLTVV.

This clonotype was seen ten or more times. V gene TRBV4-3 combines with J gene TRBJ2-1; 15 bases align to TRBD2. The CDR3 consists of 20 residues. Trimming at V came to 4 bases and at J to 0 bases, leaving 10 bases not matched to a gene. Germline V gene data show CDR1 as LGHNA and CDR2 as YSLEER. The CDR3 bases are TGCGCCAGCAGCCGGGGACTAGCGGGAGGACTCTCTAGCTCCTACAATGAGCAGTTCTTC. Encoded protein: CASSRGLAGGLSSSYNEQFF.

In this sample, this clonotype turned up many times. CDR3 in amino acids: CASSSAGVGSYNEQFF. The CDR3 bases are TGTGCCAGCAGTTCAGCCGGGGTCGGCTCCTACAATGAGCAGTTCTTC. V usage is TRBV28 and J usage is TRBJ2-1; tentative D call: TRBD2 (5 bases). The CDR3 is 16 residues long. V shed 4 bases and J shed 0 bases, with 13 bases lying between them. The germline gives CDR1 MDHEN, CDR2 SYDVKM.

This clonotype was observed a few times. The genes are TRBV5-4 and TRBJ2-5; D is unresolved. With 3 bases removed from V and 4 bases from J, the gap between germline ends came to 10 bases. The length of the CDR3 is 13 residues. The germline V gene encodes CDR1 SGHNT and CDR2 YYREEE (reference sequence). The CDR3 loop is CASSSAGGETQYF. The CDR3 nucleotides read TGTGCCAGCAGCTCCGCAGGCGGAGAGACCCAGTACTTC.

The rearrangement joins TRBV12-3 or TRBV12-4 to TRBJ2-3; D is unclear. This CDR3 is built from 14 residues. V lost 5 bases to trimming and J lost 5 bases, with 14 bases between them. CDR3 residues: CASSLVPWLDTQYF. The DNA for the CDR3 is TGTGCCAGCAGTCTGGTCCCATGGTTAGATACGCAGTATTTT.

This clonotype was detected ten times or more. The chain recombines TRBV12-3 or TRBV12-4 with TRBJ2-7; weak D call: TRBD1 (5 bases). This CDR3 is 14 amino acids long. V lost 7 bases and J lost 2, with 15 bases in between. DNA for the CDR3: TGTGCCAGCACCCTGACAGACTCACCCTACGAGCAGTACTTC. Its protein is CASTLTDSPYEQYF.

This clonotype was counted between two and nine times. V is TRBV4-3 and J is TRBJ2-6, with unresolved D. V was trimmed by 0 bases and J by 0 bases, leaving 3 bases between them. There are 15 residues in the CDR3. Germline V lookup: CDR1 LGHNA, CDR2 YSLEER. In DNA form, the CDR3 reads TGCGCCAGCAGCCAAGACCACTCTGGGGCCAACGTCCTGACTTTC. Encoded protein: CASSQDHSGANVLTF.

This clonotype was detected many times. The chain links TRBV20-1 to TRBJ1-1; D is unclear. Germline CDR1 DFQATT, CDR2 SNEGSKA (reference sequence). The CDR3 is 13 residues long. V was pared by 4 bases and J by 1 base, with 10 bases between. The CDR3 nucleotides read TGCAGTGCTACCGGTCTGAAGAACACTGAAGCTTTCTTT. Translating gives CSATGLKNTEAFF.

The rearrangement uses TRBV5-1 and TRBJ2-1, with D possibly TRBD1 on 5 matching bases. Germline V gene data show CDR1 as SGHRS and CDR2 as YFSETQ. V lost 5 bases to trimming and J lost 5 bases, with 14 bases between them. CDR3 length: 14 amino acids. Written as DNA, the CDR3 is TGCGCCAGCAGGACAGTCGGTATCGACAATGAGCAGTTCTTC. Translating it yields CASRTVGIDNEQFF.

With regard to this clonotype: The DNA is left out, because the CDR3 cannot be placed on it with certainty; the CDR3 is given as TCRdb lists it. The V call is TRBV7-2, the J call TRBJ2-7; the D call in the table, TRBD1, was not verified against the DNA. The CDR3 region is 16 residues in length, termini included. Germline CDR1 is SGHTA and CDR2 is FQGNSA. This chain's CDR3 is CASILGGAAGMAEQYF.

The chain is built from TRBV10-3 and TRBJ2-2; D is unresolved. V was cut by 2 bases and J by 6 bases, with 10 bases left in between. Germline V gene data show CDR1 as ENHRY and CDR2 as SYGVKD. There are 14 residues in the CDR3. CDR3 amino acids: CAISERVESGELFF. CDR3 sequence (DNA): TGTGCCATCAGTGAGCGAGTGGAGTCCGGGGAGCTGTTTTTT.

V usage is TRBV30 and J usage is TRBJ2-5; tentatively, D is TRBD1 (6 bases). Germline CDR1 reads GTSNPN; CDR2 reads SVGIG (reference sequence). The CDR3 totals 13 residues. V was clipped by 1 base and J by 4 bases, with 10 bases between them. This CDR3 is CAWSATGIETQYF. CDR3 DNA: TGTGCCTGGAGTGCTACAGGGATAGAGACCCAGTACTTC. Based on the CDR3 plus reference TRBV30 and TRBJ2-5, the full variable domain is SQTIHQWPATLVQPVGSPLSLECTVEGTSNPNLYWYRQAAGRGLQLLFYSVGIGQISSEVPQNLSASRPQDRQFILSSKKLLLSDSGFYLCAWSATGIETQYFGPGTRLLVL.

The rearrangement links TRBV29-1 to TRBJ2-7, with 7 bases fitting TRBD2. Looked up from germline, CDR1 is SQVTM and CDR2 is ANQGSEA. There are 15 residues in the CDR3. The J segment lost 0 bases and the V segment lost 1 base, leaving 6 bases of the junction unmatched. CDR3 nucleotide sequence: TGCAGCGTTGAAGGGGGAGGGCGCAACTCCTACGAGCAGTACTTC. Protein: CSVEGGGRNSYEQYF.

This clonotype has a handful of counts. The chain links TRBV5-1 to TRBJ2-1; 10 positions agree with TRBD2. V lost 3 bases, J lost 0 bases, and 3 bases stayed unmatched. This CDR3 region has 16 residues. CDR1 and CDR2 from the germline V gene are SGHRS and YFSETQ. In DNA, the CDR3 is TGCGCCAGCAGCTCCCCTAGCGGGAGCTCCTACAATGAGCAGTTCTTC. Encoded protein: CASSSPSGSSYNEQFF. Full variable domain (outside the CDR3, taken from reference TRBV5-1 and TRBJ2-1): KAGVTQTPRYLIKTRGQQVTLSCSPISGHRSVSWYQQTPGQGLQFLFEYFSETQRNKGNFPGRFSGRQFSNSRSEMNVSTLELGDSALYLCASSSPSGSSYNEQFFGPGTRLTVL.

This clonotype was detected ten times or more. V usage is TRBV29-1 and J usage is TRBJ2-1; D gene ambiguous. Germline CDR1 SQVTM, CDR2 ANQGSEA. The V and J ends lost 6 bases and 5 bases respectively, with 17 bases between them. The CDR3 is made up of 14 amino acids. For the CDR3, the DNA is TGCAGCGTCGTCTCCCTCGCCCCCCACAATGAGCAGTTCTTC. It is translated as CSVVSLAPHNEQFF.

The chain carries TRBV20-1 and TRBJ2-1; D possibly corresponds to TRBD1 (6 bases). Germline CDR1 reads DFQATT; CDR2 reads SNEGSKA (reference sequence). Trimming removed 7 bases at V and 7 bases at J, with 11 bases between. This CDR3 has 11 amino acids. CDR3 coding DNA: TGCAGTGTACTGGGGGCGAATGAGCAGTTCTTC. Translation gives CSVLGANEQFF.

The CDR3 reads CASSYSSQTQYYEQYF. CDR3 DNA: TGTGCCAGCAGTTACTCGTCACAGACCCAATACTACGAGCAGTACTTC. This chain joins TRBV6-2 or TRBV6-3 and TRBJ2-7; D not resolved. The CDR3 contains 16 residues. Germline V CDR1 and CDR2: MNHEY, SVGEGT. Trimming removed 0 bases from V and 3 bases from J, with 15 bases in between.

Details on this clonotype: The junction departs from the called germline gene at one end, perhaps through a read error. V gene TRBV3-1 combines with J gene TRBJ2-7; 12 bases are shared with TRBD2. The CDR3 extends over 17 amino acids. Germline V CDR1 and CDR2: LGHDT, YNNKEL (reference sequence). Here the CDR3 DNA reads TGTGCCAGCACCCAAGCAGGACTAGCGGGGACCCCCTACGAGCAGTACTTC. This encodes CASTQAGLAGTPYEQYF.